This T cell receptor (beta chain) was documented in a study of T cell repertoires in cytomegalovirus infection. Using its own MiXCR run on the reads, TCRdb lists one record per CDR3 protein. This sample carries about half a million distinct CDR3 sequences, roughly 43% of them seen once, and the ten largest clones take 35% to 50%. For this clonotype: Its cognate antigen is unknown.

The CDR3 extends over 13 amino acids. Germline loops: CDR1 SQVTM, CDR2 ANQGSEA. The J segment lost 0 bases and the V segment lost 3 bases, leaving 1 base of the junction unmatched. The clonotype was recovered from a human donor in good health (CMV status not recorded). Some clones in this sample may be carry-over from other donors' samples. Sequencing used cultured PBMCs, obtained from culture after CMV antigen stimulation. V is TRBV29-1 and J is TRBJ1-2; 7 bases are shared with TRBD1. The CDR3 reads CSVDRGTNYGYTF. The CDR3 DNA sequence: TGCAGCGTTGACAGGGGGACTAACTATGGCTACACCTTC.